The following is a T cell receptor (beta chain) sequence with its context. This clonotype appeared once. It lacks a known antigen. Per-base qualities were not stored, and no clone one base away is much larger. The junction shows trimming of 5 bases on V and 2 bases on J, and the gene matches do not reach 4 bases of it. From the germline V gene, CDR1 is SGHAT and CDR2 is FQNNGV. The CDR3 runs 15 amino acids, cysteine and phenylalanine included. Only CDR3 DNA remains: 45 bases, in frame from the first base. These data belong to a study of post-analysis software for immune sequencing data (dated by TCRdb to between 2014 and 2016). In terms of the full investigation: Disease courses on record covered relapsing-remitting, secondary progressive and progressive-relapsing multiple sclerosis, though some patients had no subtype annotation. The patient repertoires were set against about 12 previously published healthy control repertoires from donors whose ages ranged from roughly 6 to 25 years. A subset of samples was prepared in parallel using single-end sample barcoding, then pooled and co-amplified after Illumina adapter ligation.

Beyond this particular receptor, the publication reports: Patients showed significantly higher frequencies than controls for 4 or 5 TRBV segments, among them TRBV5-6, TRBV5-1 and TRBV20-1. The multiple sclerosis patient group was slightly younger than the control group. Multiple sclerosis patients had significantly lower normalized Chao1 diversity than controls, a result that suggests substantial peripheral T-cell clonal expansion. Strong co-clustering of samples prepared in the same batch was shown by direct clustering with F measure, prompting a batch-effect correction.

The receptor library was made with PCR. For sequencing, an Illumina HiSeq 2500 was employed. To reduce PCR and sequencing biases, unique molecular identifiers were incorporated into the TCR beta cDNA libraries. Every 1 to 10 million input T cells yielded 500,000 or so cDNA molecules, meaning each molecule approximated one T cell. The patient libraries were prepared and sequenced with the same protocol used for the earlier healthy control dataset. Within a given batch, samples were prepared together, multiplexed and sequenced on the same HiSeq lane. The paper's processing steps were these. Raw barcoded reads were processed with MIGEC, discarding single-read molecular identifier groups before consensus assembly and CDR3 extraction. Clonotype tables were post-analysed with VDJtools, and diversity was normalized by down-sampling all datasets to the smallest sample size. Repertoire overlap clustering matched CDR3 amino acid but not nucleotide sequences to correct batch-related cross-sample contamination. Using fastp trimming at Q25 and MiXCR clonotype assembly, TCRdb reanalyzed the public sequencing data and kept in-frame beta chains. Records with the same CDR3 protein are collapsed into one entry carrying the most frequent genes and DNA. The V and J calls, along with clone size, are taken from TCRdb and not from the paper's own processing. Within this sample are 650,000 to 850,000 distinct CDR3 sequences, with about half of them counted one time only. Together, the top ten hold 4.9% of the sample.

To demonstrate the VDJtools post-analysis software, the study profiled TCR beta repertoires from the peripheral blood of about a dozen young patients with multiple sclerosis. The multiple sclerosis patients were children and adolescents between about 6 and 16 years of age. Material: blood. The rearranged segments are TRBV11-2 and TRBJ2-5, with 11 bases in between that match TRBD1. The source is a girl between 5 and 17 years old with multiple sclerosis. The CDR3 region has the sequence CASSPGTGGQETQYF. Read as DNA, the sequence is TGTGCCAGCAGCCCCGGGACAGGGGGACAAGAGACCCAGTACTTC.